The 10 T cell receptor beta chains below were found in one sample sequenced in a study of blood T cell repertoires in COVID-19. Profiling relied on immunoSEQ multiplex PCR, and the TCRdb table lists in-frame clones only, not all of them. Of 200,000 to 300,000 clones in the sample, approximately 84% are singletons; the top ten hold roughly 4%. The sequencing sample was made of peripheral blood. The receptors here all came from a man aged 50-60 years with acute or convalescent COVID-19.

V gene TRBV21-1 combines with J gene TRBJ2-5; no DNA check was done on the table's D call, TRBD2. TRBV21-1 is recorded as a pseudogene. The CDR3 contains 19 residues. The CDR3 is CASSNILVRAGGSWETQYF. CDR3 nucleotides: TGTGCCAGCAGCAACATCCTCGTTAGAGCGGGAGGGAGTTGGGAGACCCAGTACTTC.

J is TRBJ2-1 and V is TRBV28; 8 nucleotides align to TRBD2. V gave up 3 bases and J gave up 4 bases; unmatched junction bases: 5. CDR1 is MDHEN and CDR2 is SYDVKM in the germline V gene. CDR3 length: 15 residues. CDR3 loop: CASSFLAGGYNEQFF. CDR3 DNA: TGTGCCAGCAGTTTTCTGGCGGGGGGATACAATGAGCAGTTCTTC.

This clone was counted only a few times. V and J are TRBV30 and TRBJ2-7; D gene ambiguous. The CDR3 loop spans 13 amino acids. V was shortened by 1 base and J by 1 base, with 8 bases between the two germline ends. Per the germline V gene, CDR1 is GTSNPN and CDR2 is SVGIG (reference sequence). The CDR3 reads CAWSGSGSYEQYF. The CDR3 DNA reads TGTGCCTGGAGTGGTTCCGGGTCCTACGAGCAGTACTTC.

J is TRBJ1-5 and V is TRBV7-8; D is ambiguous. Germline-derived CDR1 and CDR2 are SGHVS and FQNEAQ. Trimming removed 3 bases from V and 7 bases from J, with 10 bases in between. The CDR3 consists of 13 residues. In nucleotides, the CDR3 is TGTGCCAGCAGCTTGCGGGATTTCCAGCCCCAGCATTTT. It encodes CASSLRDFQPQHF. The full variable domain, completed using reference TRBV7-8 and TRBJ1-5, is GAGVSQSPRYKVAKRGQDVALRCDPISGHVSLFWYQQALGQGPEFLTYFQNEAQLDKSGLPSDRFFAERPEGSVSTLKIQRTQQEDSAVYLCASSLRDFQPQHFGDGTRLSIL.

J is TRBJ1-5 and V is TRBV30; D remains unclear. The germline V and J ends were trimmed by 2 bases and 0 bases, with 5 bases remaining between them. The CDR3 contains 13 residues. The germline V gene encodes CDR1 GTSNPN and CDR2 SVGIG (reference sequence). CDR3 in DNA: TGTGCCTGGAGTCCCAATAGCAATCAGCCCCAGCATTTT. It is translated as CAWSPNSNQPQHF.

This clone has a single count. This CDR3 is CASSEQGADTQYF. Written as DNA, the CDR3 is TGTGCCAGTAGTGAACAGGGGGCAGATACGCAGTATTTT. The chain recombines TRBV19 with TRBJ2-3; TRBD1 agrees at 8 bases. CDR1 and CDR2 from the germline V gene are LNHDA and SQIVND (reference sequence). The CDR3 sequence is 13 residues long. The V gene end was trimmed by 5 bases and the J gene end by 4 bases; junction bases not matched to a gene: 2.

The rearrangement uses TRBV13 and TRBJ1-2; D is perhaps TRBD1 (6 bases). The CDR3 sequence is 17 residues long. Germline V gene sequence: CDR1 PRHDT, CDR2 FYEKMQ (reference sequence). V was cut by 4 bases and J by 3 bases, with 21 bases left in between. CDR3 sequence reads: CASSSTLAGAIYYGYTF. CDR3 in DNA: TGTGCCAGCAGCTCCACCCTTGCGGGGGCGATCTACTATGGCTACACCTTC.

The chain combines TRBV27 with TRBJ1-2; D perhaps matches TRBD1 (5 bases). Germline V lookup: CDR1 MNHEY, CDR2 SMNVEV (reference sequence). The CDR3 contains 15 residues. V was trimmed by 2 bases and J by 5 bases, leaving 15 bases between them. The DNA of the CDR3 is TGTGCCAGCAGTTTACAGGGCACTGGTTTTTATGGCTACACCTTC. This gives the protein CASSLQGTGFYGYTF.

CDR3 region: CASSFWRDGDYEQFF. The CDR3 bases are TGTGCCAGCAGTTTTTGGCGGGATGGCGATTATGAGCAGTTCTTC. This rearrangement joins TRBV28 to TRBJ2-1, with D perhaps TRBD2 (6 bases). The CDR3 contains 15 residues. Germline loops: CDR1 MDHEN, CDR2 SYDVKM. Trimming removed 3 bases from V and 8 bases from J, with 17 bases in between.

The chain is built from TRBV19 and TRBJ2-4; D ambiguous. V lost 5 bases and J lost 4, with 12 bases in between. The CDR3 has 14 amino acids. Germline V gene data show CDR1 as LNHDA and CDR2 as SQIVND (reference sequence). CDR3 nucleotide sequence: TGTGCCAGTAGTCCGGTTGCGGAAAAAAACATTCAGTACTTC. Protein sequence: CASSPVAEKNIQYF.